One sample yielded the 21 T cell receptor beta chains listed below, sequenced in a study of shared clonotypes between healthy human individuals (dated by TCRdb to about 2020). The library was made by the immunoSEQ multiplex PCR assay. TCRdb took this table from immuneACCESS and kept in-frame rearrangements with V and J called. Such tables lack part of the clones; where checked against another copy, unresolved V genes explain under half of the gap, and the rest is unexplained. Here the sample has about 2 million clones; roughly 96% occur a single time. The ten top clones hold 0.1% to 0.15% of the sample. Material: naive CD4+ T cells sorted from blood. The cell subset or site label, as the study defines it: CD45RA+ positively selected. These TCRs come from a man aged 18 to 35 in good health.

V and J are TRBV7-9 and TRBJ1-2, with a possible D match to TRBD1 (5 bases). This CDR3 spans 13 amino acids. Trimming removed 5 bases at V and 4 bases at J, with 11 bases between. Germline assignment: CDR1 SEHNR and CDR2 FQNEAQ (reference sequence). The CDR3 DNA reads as TGTGCCAGCAGCATCCAGGGTTCCTATGGCTACACCTTC. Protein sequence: CASSIQGSYGYTF.

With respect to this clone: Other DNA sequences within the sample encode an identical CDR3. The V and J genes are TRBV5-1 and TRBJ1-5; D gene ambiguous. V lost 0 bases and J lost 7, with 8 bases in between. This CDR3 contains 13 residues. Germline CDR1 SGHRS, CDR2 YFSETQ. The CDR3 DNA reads TGCGCCAGCAGCTTGGAGGGTGAGCAGCCCCAGCATTTT. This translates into CASSLEGEQPQHF.

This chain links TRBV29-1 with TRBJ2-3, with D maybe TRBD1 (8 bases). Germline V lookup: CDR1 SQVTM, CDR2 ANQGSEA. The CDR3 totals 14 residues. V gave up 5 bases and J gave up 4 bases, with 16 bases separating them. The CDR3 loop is CSVTYRGGADTQYF. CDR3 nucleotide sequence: TGCAGCGTTACTTACAGGGGGGGGGCAGATACGCAGTATTTT.

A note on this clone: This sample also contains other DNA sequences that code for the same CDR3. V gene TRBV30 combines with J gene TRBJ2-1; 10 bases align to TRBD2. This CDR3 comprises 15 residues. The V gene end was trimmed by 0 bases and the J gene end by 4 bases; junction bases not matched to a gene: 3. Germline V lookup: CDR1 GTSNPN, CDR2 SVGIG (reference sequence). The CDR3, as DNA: TGTGCCTGGAGTGTAGGAGCGGGAGGGTACAATGAGCAGTTCTTC. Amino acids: CAWSVGAGGYNEQFF.

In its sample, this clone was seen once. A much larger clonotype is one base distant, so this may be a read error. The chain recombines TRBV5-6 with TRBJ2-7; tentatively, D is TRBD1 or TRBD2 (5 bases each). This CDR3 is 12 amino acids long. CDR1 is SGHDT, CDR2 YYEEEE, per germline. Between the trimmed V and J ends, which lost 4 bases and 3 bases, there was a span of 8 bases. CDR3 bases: TGTGCCAGCAGCCGGGGCCGCTACGAGCAGTACTTC. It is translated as CASSRGRYEQYF.

CDR3 nucleotide sequence: TGTGCCAGCAGCCCTACAGGACAGTTCTCCTACAATGAGCAGTTCTTC. This encodes CASSPTGQFSYNEQFF. V and J are TRBV11-2 and TRBJ2-1; a possible D gene is TRBD1 (6 bases). Germline CDR1 is SGHAT and CDR2 is FQNNGV. The CDR3 extends over 16 amino acids. Deletions cut 5 bases from V and 0 bases from J, with 14 bases between.

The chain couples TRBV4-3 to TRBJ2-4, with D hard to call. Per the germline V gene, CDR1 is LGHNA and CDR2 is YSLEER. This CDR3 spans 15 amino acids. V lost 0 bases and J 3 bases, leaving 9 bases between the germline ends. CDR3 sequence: CASSQDELGKNIQYF. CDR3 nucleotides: TGCGCCAGCAGCCAAGATGAGCTGGGCAAAAACATTCAGTACTTC.

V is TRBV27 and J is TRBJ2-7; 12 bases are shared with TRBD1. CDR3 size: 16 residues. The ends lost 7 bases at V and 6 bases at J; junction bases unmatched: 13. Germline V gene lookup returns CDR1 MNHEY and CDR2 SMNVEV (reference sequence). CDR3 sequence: CASTIAGTGGRAEQYF. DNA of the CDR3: TGTGCCAGCACCATTGCCGGGACAGGGGGCAGGGCCGAGCAGTACTTC.

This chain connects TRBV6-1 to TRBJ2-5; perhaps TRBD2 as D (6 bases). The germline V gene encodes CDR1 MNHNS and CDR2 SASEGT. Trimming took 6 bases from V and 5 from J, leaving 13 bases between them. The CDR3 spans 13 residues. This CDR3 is CASRGREHETQYF. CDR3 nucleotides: TGTGCCAGCAGGGGACGGGAGCACGAGACCCAGTACTTC.

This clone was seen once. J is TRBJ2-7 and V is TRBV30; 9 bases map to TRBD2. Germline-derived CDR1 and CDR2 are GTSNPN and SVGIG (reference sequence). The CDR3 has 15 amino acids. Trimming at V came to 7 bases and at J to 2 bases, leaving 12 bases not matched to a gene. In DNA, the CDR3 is TGTGCCTTGCTAGTTAGCGGGAGTGTCACCTACGAGCAGTACTTC. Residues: CALLVSGSVTYEQYF. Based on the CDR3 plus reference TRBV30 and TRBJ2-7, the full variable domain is SQTIHQWPATLVQPVGSPLSLECTVEGTSNPNLYWYRQAAGRGLQLLFYSVGIGQISSEVPQNLSASRPQDRQFILSSKKLLLSDSGFYLCALLVSGSVTYEQYFGPGTRLTVT.

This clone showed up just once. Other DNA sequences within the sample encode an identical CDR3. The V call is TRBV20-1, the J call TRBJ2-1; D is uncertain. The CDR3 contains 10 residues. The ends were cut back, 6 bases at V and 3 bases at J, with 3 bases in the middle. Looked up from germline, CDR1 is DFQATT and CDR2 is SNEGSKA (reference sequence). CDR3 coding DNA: TGCAGTGCCTTCTACAATGAGCAGTTCTTC. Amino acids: CSAFYNEQFF.

CDR3 in amino acids: CASSFRDRRNEKLFF. As DNA, the CDR3 is TGTGCCAGCAGTTTCCGGGACAGGAGAAATGAAAAACTGTTTTTT. The chain recombines TRBV28 with TRBJ1-4; 8 nucleotides agree with TRBD1. The CDR3 spans 15 residues. With V trimmed by 3 bases and J by 5 bases, 5 bases remained unmatched. CDR1 and CDR2 (germline): MDHEN, SYDVKM. Drawing the rest from reference TRBV28 and TRBJ1-4, the complete variable domain is DVKVTQSSRYLVKRTGEKVFLECVQDMDHENMFWYRQDPGLGLRLIYFSYDVKMKEKGDIPEGYSVSREKKERFSLILESASTNQTSMYLCASSFRDRRNEKLFFGSGTQLSVL.

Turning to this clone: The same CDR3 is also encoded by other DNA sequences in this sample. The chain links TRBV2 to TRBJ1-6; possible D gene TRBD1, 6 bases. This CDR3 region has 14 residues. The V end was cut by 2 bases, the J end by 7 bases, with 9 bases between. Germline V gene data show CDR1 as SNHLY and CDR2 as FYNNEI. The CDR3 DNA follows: TGTGCCAGCAGTGAACGGCAGGGGAATTCACCCCTCCACTTT. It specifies CASSERQGNSPLHF.

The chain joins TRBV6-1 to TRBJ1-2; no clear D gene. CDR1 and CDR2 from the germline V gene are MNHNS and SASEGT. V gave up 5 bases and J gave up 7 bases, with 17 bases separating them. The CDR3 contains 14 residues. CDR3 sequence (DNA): TGTGCCAGCAGTAGGGAAGGCCGCCGGGGTGGCTACACCTTC. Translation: CASSREGRRGGYTF.

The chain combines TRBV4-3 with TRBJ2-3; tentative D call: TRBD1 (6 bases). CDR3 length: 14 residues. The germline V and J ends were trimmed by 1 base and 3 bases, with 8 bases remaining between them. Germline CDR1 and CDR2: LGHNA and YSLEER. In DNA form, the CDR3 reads TGCGCCAGCAGCCAAGCCCAGGGGACAGATACGCAGTATTTT. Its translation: CASSQAQGTDTQYF.

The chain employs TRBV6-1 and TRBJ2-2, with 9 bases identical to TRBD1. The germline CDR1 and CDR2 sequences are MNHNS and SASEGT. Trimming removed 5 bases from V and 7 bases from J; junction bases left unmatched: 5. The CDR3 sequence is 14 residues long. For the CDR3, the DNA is TGTGCCAGCAGTTTACAGGGGGCGAACGGGGAGCTGTTTTTT. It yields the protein CASSLQGANGELFF.

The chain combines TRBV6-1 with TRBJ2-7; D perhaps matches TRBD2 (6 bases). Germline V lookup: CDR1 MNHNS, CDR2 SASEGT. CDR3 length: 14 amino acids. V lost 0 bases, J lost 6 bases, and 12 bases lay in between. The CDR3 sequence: CASSEALGGAEQYF. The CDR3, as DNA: TGTGCCAGCAGTGAAGCGCTAGGAGGGGCCGAGCAGTACTTC.

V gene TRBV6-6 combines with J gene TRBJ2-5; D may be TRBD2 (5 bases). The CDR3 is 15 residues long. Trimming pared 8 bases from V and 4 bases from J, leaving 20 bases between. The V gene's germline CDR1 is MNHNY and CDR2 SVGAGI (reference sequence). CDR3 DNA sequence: TGTGCCAGCGGCTCGGCGACTACCCCACGAGAGACCCAGTACTTC. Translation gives CASGSATTPRETQYF.

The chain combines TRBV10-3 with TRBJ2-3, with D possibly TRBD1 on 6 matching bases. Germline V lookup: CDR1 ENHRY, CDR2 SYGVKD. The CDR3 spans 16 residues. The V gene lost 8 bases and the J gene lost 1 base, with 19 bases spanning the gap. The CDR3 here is CAISSGPPGGTDTQYF. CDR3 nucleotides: TGTGCCATCTCCTCAGGGCCCCCAGGGGGCACAGATACGCAGTATTTT.

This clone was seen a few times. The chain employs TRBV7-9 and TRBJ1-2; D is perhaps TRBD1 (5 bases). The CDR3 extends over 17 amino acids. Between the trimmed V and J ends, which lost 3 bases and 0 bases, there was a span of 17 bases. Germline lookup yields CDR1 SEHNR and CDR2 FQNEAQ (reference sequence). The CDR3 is CASSFYSARGSNYGYTF. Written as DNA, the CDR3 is TGTGCCAGCAGCTTTTACAGCGCAAGGGGTTCTAACTATGGCTACACCTTC. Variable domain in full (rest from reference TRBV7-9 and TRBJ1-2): DTGVSQNPRHKITKRGQNVTFRCDPISEHNRLYWYRQTLGQGPEFLTYFQNEAQLEKSRLLSDRFSAERPKGSFSTLEIQRTEQGDSAMYLCASSFYSARGSNYGYTFGSGTRLTVV.

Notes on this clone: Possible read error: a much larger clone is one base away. The CDR3 reads CASSQDRKTNTEAFF. CDR3 sequence (DNA): TGTGCCAGCTCGCAGGACAGGAAGACGAACACTGAAGCTTTCTTT. The chain employs TRBV18 and TRBJ1-1; 7 nucleotides line up with TRBD1. The CDR3 sequence is 15 residues long. Losses at the gene ends were 6 bases for V and 1 base for J; bases not matched to a gene: 8. CDR1 and CDR2 (germline): KGHSH, LQKENI. Full variable domain (missing parts from reference TRBV18 and TRBJ1-1): NAGVMQNPRHLVRRRGQEARLRCSPMKGHSHVYWYRQLPEEGLKFMVYLQKENIIDESGMPKERFSAEFPKEGPSILRIQQVVRGDSAAYFCASSQDRKTNTEAFFGQGTRLTVV.